These 3 T cell receptor beta chains share one sample of origin, sequenced in a study of shared clonotypes between healthy human individuals. CD8 cells regarded as naive lacked CD45RO, were positively chosen for CCR7, and omitted terminally differentiated effector memory CD45RA+ cells. Clones were read by immunoSEQ multiplex PCR, and TCRdb kept only the in-frame ones, dropping some. The data show about 2,100,000 clones, 85% to 95% seen once. What was sequenced was naive CD8+ T cells from PBMCs. The receptors here all came from a man between 18 and 35 years old in good health. Some clones in this sample may be carry-over from other donors' samples.

The rearrangement joins TRBV2 to TRBJ2-1; TRBD2 matches 13 bases. The V gene's germline CDR1 is SNHLY and CDR2 FYNNEI. CDR3 length: 16 amino acids. The ends lost 6 bases at V and 5 bases at J; junction bases unmatched: 7. The CDR3 spells CASRIIGLAGDNEQFF. In DNA, the CDR3 is TGTGCCAGCAGAATCATCGGACTAGCGGGGGACAATGAGCAGTTCTTC.

The rearrangement joins TRBV27 to TRBJ2-1, with 12 bases aligning to TRBD2. Per germline, CDR1 MNHEY and CDR2 SMNVEV (reference sequence). The V gene end was trimmed by 3 bases and the J gene end by 8 bases; junction bases not matched to a gene: 8. The CDR3 spans 16 residues. DNA of the CDR3: TGTGCCAGCAGTTTCAACCCTAGCGGGAGGGTGTATGAGCAGTTCTTC. This translates into CASSFNPSGRVYEQFF.

This chain uses TRBV5-6 with TRBJ2-3; 7 bases agree with TRBD1. Looked up from germline, CDR1 is SGHDT and CDR2 is YYEEEE. This CDR3 spans 19 amino acids. The V gene end was trimmed by 3 bases and the J gene end by 3 bases; junction bases not matched to a gene: 19. CDR3 DNA sequence: TGTGCCAGCAGCTGTGGACAGGTTTGCTGGGTTGATCAGACAGATACGCAGTATTTT. It specifies CASSCGQVCWVDQTDTQYF.